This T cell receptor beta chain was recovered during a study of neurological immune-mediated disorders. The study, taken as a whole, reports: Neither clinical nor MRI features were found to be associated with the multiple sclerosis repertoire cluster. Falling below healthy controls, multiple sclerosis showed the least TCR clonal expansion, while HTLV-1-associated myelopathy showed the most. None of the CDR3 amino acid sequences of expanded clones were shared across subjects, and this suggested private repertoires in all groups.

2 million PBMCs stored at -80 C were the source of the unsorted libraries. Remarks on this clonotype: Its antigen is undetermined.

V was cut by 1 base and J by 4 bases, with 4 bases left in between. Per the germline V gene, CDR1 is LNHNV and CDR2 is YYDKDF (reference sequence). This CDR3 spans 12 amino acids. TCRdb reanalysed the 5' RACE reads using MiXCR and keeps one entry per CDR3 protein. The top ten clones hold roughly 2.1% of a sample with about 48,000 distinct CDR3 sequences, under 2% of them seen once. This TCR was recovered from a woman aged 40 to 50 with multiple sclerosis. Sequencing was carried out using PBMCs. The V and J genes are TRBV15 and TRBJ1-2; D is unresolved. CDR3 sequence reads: CATSRVGYGYTF. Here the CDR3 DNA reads TGTGCCACCAGCAGAGTCGGCTATGGCTACACCTTC.